This TCR beta chain was retrieved from a study of beta chain features in type 1 diabetes. Findings of the study overall: The study found moderately but significantly shorter TCRB CDR3s in all four CD4+ subsets of Type 1 diabetes patients. Possibly, sequencing cDNA over-represented cells that had high TCR expression levels. Patients showed naive, central memory and Treg TCRB repertoires that appeared more similar than those of healthy donors. It was possible that PCR favored shorter templates, equally so in patients and controls.

The study reverse transcribed the entire isolated RNA, so it sequenced expressed TCRB transcripts. Libraries were prepared by immunoSEQ multiplex PCR; TCRdb keeps only in-frame clonotypes and omits some of them. This repertoire shows 150,000 to 190,000 clones, 11% found once; its top ten account for approximately 2%. The CDR3 is 14 residues long. Germline loops: CDR1 SGHRS, CDR2 YFSETQ. The V gene lost 6 bases and the J gene lost 4 bases, with 15 bases spanning the gap. There are a few counts of this clone. Its antigen is not identified. This TCR derives from a man younger than 30 in good health. The source material was central memory CD4+ T cells from blood. The chain couples TRBV5-1 to TRBJ2-3; D call uncertain. The CDR3, as DNA: TGCGCCAGCAAAGACTCACTTCCCCCAGATACGCAGTATTTT. This sequence encodes CASKDSLPPDTQYF.